The clone carrying this TCR beta chain was picked up one time. Germline CDR1 reads LNHNV; CDR2 reads YYDKDF (reference sequence). This CDR3 has 16 residues. V was pared by 3 bases and J by 3 bases, with 17 bases between. The data belong to a study of blood T cell repertoires in COVID-19. Original analysis: Amplification of reference gene primers provided the estimated nucleated cell counts. TCRdb keeps only in-frame clones here, not all; method: immunoSEQ multiplex PCR. For V, J and clone size, that table is used; D and trimming come from the DNA. This sample yields 15,000 to 20,000 clones, of which 91% are seen a single time; 7.2% belongs to the top ten.

Specimen: peripheral blood. The chain recombines TRBV15 with TRBJ1-2, with D possibly matching TRBD1 (5 bases). The TCR was taken from a human donor in a cohort sampled during active COVID-19. CDR3 in amino acids: CATSSGGTVPHYGYTF. The CDR3 bases are TGTGCCACCAGCAGCGGGGGAACAGTGCCGCACTATGGCTACACCTTC.